The next 5 T cell receptor beta chains were all read from a single sample in a study of shared clonotypes between healthy human individuals. Repertoires were generated with immunoSEQ multiplex PCR, while TCRdb's copy carries only in-frame clones and drops some. This table has some 2 million clones, around 95% appearing once. The sample comprised naive CD4+ T cells sorted from blood. Subset: CD45RA+ positively selected. These receptors all stem from a man aged 18-30 years in good health.

V and J are TRBV11-2 and TRBJ2-1, with a possible D match to TRBD2 (5 bases). The CDR3 extends over 14 amino acids. Trimming left V 1 base short and J 6 bases short, with 10 bases between. The germline V gene encodes CDR1 SGHAT and CDR2 FQNNGV. CDR3 nucleotides: TGTGCCAGCAGCTTAGGGACGGGGAGCAATGAGCAGTTCTTC. It specifies CASSLGTGSNEQFF.

The chain recombines TRBV11-2 with TRBJ1-6; TRBD1 is a possible D gene (5 bases). Trimming left V 4 bases short and J 6 bases short, with 10 bases between. This CDR3 has 14 amino acids. Germline V gene data show CDR1 as SGHAT and CDR2 as FQNNGV. The CDR3: CASSSGQPNSPLHF. The CDR3 DNA reads as TGTGCCAGCAGCTCAGGACAACCTAATTCACCCCTCCACTTT.

The rearrangement joins TRBV5-4 to TRBJ1-3; D ambiguous. Trimming pared 1 base from V and 2 bases from J, leaving 16 bases between. Germline-derived CDR1 and CDR2 are SGHNT and YYREEE (reference sequence). The CDR3 has 17 residues. For the CDR3, the DNA is TGTGCCAGCAGCTTGACGCGTCCAGGTGGGGCTGGAAACACCATATATTTT. Its protein is CASSLTRPGGAGNTIYF. The whole variable domain, remainder taken from reference TRBV5-4 and TRBJ1-3, is ETGVTQSPTHLIKTRGQQVTLRCSSQSGHNTVSWYQQALGQGPQFIFQYYREEENGRGNFPPRFSGLQFPNYSSELNVNALELDDSALYLCASSLTRPGGAGNTIYFGEGSWLTVV.

The V and J genes are TRBV7-2 and TRBJ2-3; D may be TRBD2 (5 bases). Germline loops: CDR1 SGHTA, CDR2 FQGNSA. V was cut by 5 bases and J by 0 bases, with 15 bases left in between. The CDR3 totals 16 residues. CDR3: CASSLIGRASTDTQYF. The CDR3 DNA follows: TGTGCCAGCAGCCTCATCGGGCGGGCCAGCACAGATACGCAGTATTTT.

The chain is built from TRBV14 and TRBJ2-7, with TRBD1 identical over 8 bases. The germline V gene has CDR1 SGHDN and CDR2 FVKESK. The V and J ends lost 4 bases and 7 bases, in that order; junction bases with no gene match: 15. The CDR3 extends over 16 amino acids. The CDR3 reads CASSPLGQAGILEQYF. The CDR3 bases are TGTGCCAGCAGCCCGTTGGGACAGGCGGGTATATTGGAGCAGTACTTC.